This TCR beta chain was documented in a study of CD8 T cells in ankylosing spondylitis (dated by TCRdb to the late 2010s). With respect to the entire study: The study profiled T cell receptor beta repertoires in healthy donors and ankylosing spondylitis patients to find disease-linked TCR variants. In total, the full study cohort was made up of about 110 healthy donors and some 26 ankylosing spondylitis patients. Peripheral blood samples were taken, and synovial fluid was additionally collected from ankylosing spondylitis patients. What the authors observed across the whole study: Blood from ankylosing spondylitis patients appeared to be characterized by a TCR beta motif made up of about 8 highly homologous amino acid variants. Some TCR beta motif variants had previously been reported in synovial fluid and blood of reactive arthritis patients, which suggested common disease-initiation mechanisms. A CD8+ phenotype was shown by the disease-linked clones, which were found at relatively low frequencies in peripheral blood. The disease-linked clones were reported as significantly enriched in matched synovial fluid samples from ankylosing spondylitis patients.

This clonotype was seen at least ten times. What this receptor recognizes is not known. There are no base qualities to consult, and no much larger clone falls within one base. Deletion took 6 bases off V and 5 bases off J, with a span of 14 bases between the germline ends. The CDR3 has 14 amino acids, counting the end cysteine and phenylalanine. Here the CDR3 DNA is all that survives: 42 bases in frame from base 1. The germline V gene supplies CDR1 MDHEN and CDR2 SYDVKM. The run used an Illumina HiSeq 2500. Quantitative 5'-RACE with molecular barcodes was used to prepare TCR beta libraries. Processing in the source paper ran as follows. Disease-linked TCR variants were identified with a new computational method built on a probabilistic model of VDJ rearrangement. Using fastp trimming at Q25 and MiXCR clonotype assembly, TCRdb reanalyzed the public sequencing data and kept in-frame beta chains. Rows are unified per CDR3 protein, each entry keeping the most common DNA and genes. The V and J calls shown here were made by TCRdb, not taken from the authors' results. This sample lists hundreds of thousands of distinct CDR3 sequences; roughly 25% were detected once. 6.6% of the sample lies in the top ten.

The sequence was collected from a male donor with ankylosing spondylitis or in good health (not recorded which). Sequenced material: blood, either unsorted or a sorted T cell fraction (not recorded which). The V and J genes are TRBV28 and TRBJ1-5; 6 matching bases give a weak D call of TRBD1. The nucleotide sequence reads TGTGCCAGCAGCCCAGGGGAGATGGATCAGCCCCAGCATTTT. This sequence encodes CASSPGEMDQPQHF.